A single sample gave rise to the 4 T cell receptor beta chains below, sequenced in a study of shared clonotypes between healthy human individuals. Some clones are missing from TCRdb's copy, which holds only in-frame ones; the method was immunoSEQ multiplex PCR. The data show around 690,000 clones, about 90% seen once. Sequenced input: memory CD8+ T cells from PBMCs. Subset noted: CD45RO+ cells pooled with CCR7-negative TemRA cells. Receptors originate from a man between 18 and 29 years old in good health. Some clones in this sample may be carry-over from other donors' samples.

V usage is TRBV7-9 and J usage is TRBJ1-1; weak D call: TRBD1 (6 bases). Trimming shortened V by 3 bases and J by 1 base, and 9 bases separated the two germline ends. The CDR3 spans 14 residues. Germline CDR1 and CDR2: SEHNR and FQNEAQ (reference sequence). CDR3 sequence: CASSFGTSNTEAFF. Written as DNA, the CDR3 is TGTGCCAGCAGCTTCGGGACATCGAACACTGAAGCTTTCTTT.

This clone was observed a single time. The V gene is TRBV6-5, the J gene TRBJ2-7; D gene ambiguous. The V gene's germline CDR1 is MNHEY and CDR2 SVGAGI. The V gene lost 6 bases and the J gene lost 3 bases, with 15 bases spanning the gap. There are 14 residues in the CDR3. CDR3 residues: CASSPTDTNYEQYF. In nucleotides, the CDR3 is TGTGCCAGCAGCCCCACCGACACTAACTACGAGCAGTACTTC.

The rearrangement joins TRBV7-6 to TRBJ1-5, with TRBD1 matching over 7 bases. Germline CDR1 and CDR2: SGHVS and FNYEAQ. The CDR3 consists of 16 residues. J lost 1 base, V lost 1 base, and 4 bases had no gene match. The CDR3 is CASSLGDSLSNQPQHF. The CDR3, as DNA: TGTGCCAGCAGCTTAGGGGACAGCCTAAGCAATCAGCCCCAGCATTTT.

The chain is built from TRBV5-6 and TRBJ2-1; D is possibly TRBD2 (7 bases). CDR3 length equals 16 residues. Germline V gives CDR1 SGHDT, CDR2 YYEEEE. Trimming cost V 4 bases and J 0 bases, with 14 bases left between them. The CDR3 loop is CASSGERDNSYNEQFF. The CDR3 DNA is TGTGCCAGCAGCGGCGAGCGGGACAACTCCTACAATGAGCAGTTCTTC.